This T cell receptor beta chain derives from a study of shared clonotypes between healthy human individuals. The CDR3 has 14 amino acids. The V segment lost 5 bases and the J segment 1 base; nucleotides outside the gene matches: 3. Germline V lookup: CDR1 SEHNR, CDR2 FQNEAQ (reference sequence). Method: immunoSEQ multiplex PCR; TCRdb's copy keeps in-frame clones and lacks some. The table has more than 1.2 million clones, around 98.5% seen once. This TCR was recovered from a young man in good health. The chain has TRBV7-9 and TRBJ1-1; 8 bases fit TRBD1. Sequencing was carried out using naive CD4+ T cells sorted from blood. Described subset: CD45RA+ positively selected. CDR3 protein: CASSLRGPNTEAFF. For the CDR3, the DNA is TGTGCCAGCAGCCTCAGGGGGCCGAACACTGAAGCTTTCTTT.